This T cell receptor (beta chain) was found in a study of CD8 T cells in ankylosing spondylitis. Study conclusions and caveats: It appeared that ankylosing spondylitis blood was characterized by a TCR beta motif of fewer than ten highly homologous variants. Reactive arthritis synovial fluid and blood were previously reported to contain some motif variants. Within matched ankylosing spondylitis synovial fluid, disease-linked clones were reportedly significantly enriched. Peripheral blood held disease-linked clones only at relatively low frequency, and these were CD8+.

V gave up 5 bases and J gave up 7 bases, with 15 bases separating them. There are 14 residues in the CDR3. Germline V CDR1 and CDR2: MNHNS, SASEGT. This clonotype showed up many times. Its target is unknown. TCRdb re-called the 5' RACE reads with MiXCR, one entry per CDR3 protein. The data show 150,000 to 200,000 distinct CDR3 sequences, with about 16% seen just once and over 7.5% held by the top ten. The TCR sequence derives from a male donor with ankylosing spondylitis or in good health (not recorded which). V gene TRBV6-1 combines with J gene TRBJ1-5; no reliable D call. The sample was blood, either unsorted or a sorted T cell fraction (not recorded which). CDR3: CASSPLGSHQPQHF. As DNA, the CDR3 is TGTGCCAGCAGTCCTCTGGGCTCTCACCAGCCCCAGCATTTT.